The TCR beta chain described here comes from a study of beta chain features in type 1 diabetes. Since all of the isolated RNA was reverse transcribed, expressed TCRB transcripts were what got sequenced. Generated by immunoSEQ multiplex PCR, the TCRdb table keeps only in-frame clones and is missing some. Seen here are about 40,000 clones, 49% observed once, and the top ten hold roughly 0.7%. The CDR3 consists of 15 residues. Trimming cost V 6 bases and J 5 bases; bases outside gene matches: 9. In germline, CDR1 is MDHEN, CDR2 SYDVKM. In its sample, this clone was seen a few times. Sequencing was carried out using central memory CD4+ T cells from blood. The sequence was obtained from a woman between 18 and 29 years old in good health. This sequence joins TRBV28 and TRBJ1-2; 10 nucleotides line up with TRBD1. The CDR3 reads CASRSGGQGGYGYTF. CDR3 coding DNA: TGTGCCAGCAGATCCGGCGGACAGGGGGGATATGGCTACACCTTC.